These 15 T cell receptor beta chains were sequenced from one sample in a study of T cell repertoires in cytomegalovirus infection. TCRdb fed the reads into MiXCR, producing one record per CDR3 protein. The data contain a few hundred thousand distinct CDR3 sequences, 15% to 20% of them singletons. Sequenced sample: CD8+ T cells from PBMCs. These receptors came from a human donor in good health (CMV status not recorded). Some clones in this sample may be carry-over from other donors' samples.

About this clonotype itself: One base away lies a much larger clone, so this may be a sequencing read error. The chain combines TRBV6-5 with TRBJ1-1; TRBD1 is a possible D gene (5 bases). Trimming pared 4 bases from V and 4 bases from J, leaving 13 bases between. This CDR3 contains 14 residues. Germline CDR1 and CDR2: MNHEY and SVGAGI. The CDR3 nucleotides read TGTGCCAGCAGTTCGGTCAGGGAGGTCACTGAAGCTTTCTTT. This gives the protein CASSSVREVTEAFF.

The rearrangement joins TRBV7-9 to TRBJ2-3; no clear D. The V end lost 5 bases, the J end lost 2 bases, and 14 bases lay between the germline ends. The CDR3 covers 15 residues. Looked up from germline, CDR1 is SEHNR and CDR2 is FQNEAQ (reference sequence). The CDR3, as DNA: TGTGCCAGCAGCCTCAGGCCATACCTCACAGATACGCAGTATTTT. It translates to CASSLRPYLTDTQYF.

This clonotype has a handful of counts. Here the CDR3 DNA reads TGTGCCAGCAGATCCCCCAGATCCTCTGGAAACACCATATATTTT. Translated: CASRSPRSSGNTIYF. The chain combines TRBV5-8 with TRBJ1-3; D unclear. Germline V lookup: CDR1 SGHTS, CDR2 YDEGEE. The CDR3 totals 15 residues. V was clipped by 5 bases and J by 0 bases, with 12 bases between them.

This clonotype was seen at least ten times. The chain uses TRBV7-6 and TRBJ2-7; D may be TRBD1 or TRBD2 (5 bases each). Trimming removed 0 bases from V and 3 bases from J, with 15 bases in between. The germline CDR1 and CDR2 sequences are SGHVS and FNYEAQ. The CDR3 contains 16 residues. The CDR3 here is CASSLAALGVGYEQYF. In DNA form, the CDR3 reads TGTGCCAGCAGCTTAGCGGCCCTGGGGGTGGGCTACGAGCAGTACTTC.

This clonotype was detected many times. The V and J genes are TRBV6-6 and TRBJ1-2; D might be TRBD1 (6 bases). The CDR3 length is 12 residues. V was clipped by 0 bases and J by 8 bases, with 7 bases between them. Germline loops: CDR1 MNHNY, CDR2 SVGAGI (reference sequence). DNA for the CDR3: TGTGCCAGCAGTTACTCGAGGGGGGGCTACACCTTC. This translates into CASSYSRGGYTF.

The CDR3 DNA reads as TGCAGTGCTAGGGACCGGGACAGGGGTCGAAGCGAGCAGTACTTC. Translating gives CSARDRDRGRSEQYF. The chain couples TRBV20-1 to TRBJ2-7; 10 positions match TRBD1. CDR3 size: 15 residues. V shed 3 bases and J 6 bases; nucleotides not matched to a gene: 11. CDR1 is DFQATT and CDR2 is SNEGSKA in the germline V gene (reference sequence).

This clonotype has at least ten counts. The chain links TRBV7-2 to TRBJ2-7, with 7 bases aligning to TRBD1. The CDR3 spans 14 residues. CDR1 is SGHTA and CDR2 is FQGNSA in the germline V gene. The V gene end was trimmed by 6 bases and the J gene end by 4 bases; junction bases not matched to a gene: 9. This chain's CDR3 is CASSAYQGEYEQYF. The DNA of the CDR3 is TGTGCCAGCAGTGCATACCAGGGGGAATACGAGCAGTACTTC.

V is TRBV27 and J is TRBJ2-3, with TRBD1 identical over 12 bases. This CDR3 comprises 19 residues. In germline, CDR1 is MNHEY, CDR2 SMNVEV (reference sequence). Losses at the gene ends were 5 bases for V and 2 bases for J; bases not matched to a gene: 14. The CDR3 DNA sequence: TGTGCCAGCAGTCCGAGTCCCGGGACAGGGGGCGATTTCACAGATACGCAGTATTTT. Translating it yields CASSPSPGTGGDFTDTQYF.

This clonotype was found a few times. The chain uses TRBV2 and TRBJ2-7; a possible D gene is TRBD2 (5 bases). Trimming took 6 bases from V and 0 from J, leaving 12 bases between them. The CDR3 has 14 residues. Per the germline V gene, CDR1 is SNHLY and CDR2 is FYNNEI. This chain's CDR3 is CASSWRMGSYEQYF. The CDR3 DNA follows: TGTGCCAGCAGCTGGAGGATGGGCTCCTACGAGCAGTACTTC.

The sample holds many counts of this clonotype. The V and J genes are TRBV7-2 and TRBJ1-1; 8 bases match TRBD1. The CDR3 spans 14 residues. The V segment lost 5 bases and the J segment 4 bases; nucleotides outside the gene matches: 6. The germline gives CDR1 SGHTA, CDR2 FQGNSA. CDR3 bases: TGTGCCAGCAGCCCTGCTACAGGGGGCACTGAAGCTTTCTTT. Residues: CASSPATGGTEAFF.

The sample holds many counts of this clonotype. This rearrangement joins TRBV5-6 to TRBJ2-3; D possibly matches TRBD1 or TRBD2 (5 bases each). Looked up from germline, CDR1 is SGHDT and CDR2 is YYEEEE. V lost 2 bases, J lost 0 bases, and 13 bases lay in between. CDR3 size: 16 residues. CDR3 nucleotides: TGTGCCAGCAGCTTCTCGGGACGGGTGAGCACAGATACGCAGTATTTT. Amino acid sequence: CASSFSGRVSTDTQYF.

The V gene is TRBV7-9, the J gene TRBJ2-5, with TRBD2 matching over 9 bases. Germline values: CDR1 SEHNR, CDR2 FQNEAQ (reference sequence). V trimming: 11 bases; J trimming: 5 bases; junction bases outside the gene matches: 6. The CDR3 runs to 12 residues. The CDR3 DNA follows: TGTGCCGCGGGGGGGGGCTTGGAGACCCAGTACTTC. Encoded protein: CAAGGGLETQYF. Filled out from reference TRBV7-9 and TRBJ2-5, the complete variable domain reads DTGVSQNPRHKITKRGQNVTFRCDPISEHNRLYWYRQTLGQGPEFLTYFQNEAQLEKSRLLSDRFSAERPKGSFSTLEIQRTEQGDSAMYLCAAGGGLETQYFGPGTRLLVL.

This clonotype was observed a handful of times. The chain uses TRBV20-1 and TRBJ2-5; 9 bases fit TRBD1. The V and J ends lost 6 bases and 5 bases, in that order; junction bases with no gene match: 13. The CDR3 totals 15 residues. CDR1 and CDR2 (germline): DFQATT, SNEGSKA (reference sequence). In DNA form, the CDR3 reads TGCAGTGCGAACCGCGGGACAGGGCTCTTTGAGACCCAGTACTTC. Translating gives CSANRGTGLFETQYF.

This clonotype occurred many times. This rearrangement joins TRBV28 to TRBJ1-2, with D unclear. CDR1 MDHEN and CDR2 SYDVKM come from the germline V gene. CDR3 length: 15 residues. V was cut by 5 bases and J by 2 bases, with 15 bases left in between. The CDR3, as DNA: TGTGCCAGCAGTCGAGGACTCCTACGGAACTATGGCTACACCTTC. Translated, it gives CASSRGLLRNYGYTF.

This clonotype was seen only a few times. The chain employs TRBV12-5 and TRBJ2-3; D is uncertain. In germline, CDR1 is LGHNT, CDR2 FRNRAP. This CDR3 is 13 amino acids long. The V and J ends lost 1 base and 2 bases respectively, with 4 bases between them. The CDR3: CASGLEATDTQYF. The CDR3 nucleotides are TGTGCTAGTGGTTTGGAGGCCACAGATACGCAGTATTTT.